Below, 20 T cell receptor beta chains from the same sample are listed, as sequenced in a study of shared clonotypes between healthy human individuals. TCRdb keeps only in-frame clones here, not all; method: immunoSEQ multiplex PCR. The profile shows about 600,000 clones, roughly 79% of them singletons. The sequencing input was PBMCs. These TCRs come from a woman aged 40 to 49 in good health. Some clones in this sample may be carry-over from other donors' samples.

This chain joins TRBV10-3 and TRBJ2-1; weak D call: TRBD1 (6 bases). V was shortened by 2 bases and J by 9 bases, with 14 bases between the two germline ends. From germline, CDR1 is ENHRY and CDR2 SYGVKD. This CDR3 region has 14 residues. In DNA, the CDR3 is TGTGCCATCAGTGAGGCTCTCGGACAGACTGAGCAGTTCTTC. This gives the protein CAISEALGQTEQFF.

The rearrangement joins TRBV2 to TRBJ2-2, with D possibly being TRBD1 (6 bases). CDR3 length: 15 residues. V lost 1 base, J lost 5 bases, and 11 bases lay in between. The germline V gene encodes CDR1 SNHLY and CDR2 FYNNEI. The CDR3 coding sequence is TGTGCCAGCAGTGAAGAAGGGGGTGAAACCGGGGAGCTGTTTTTT. This gives the protein CASSEEGGETGELFF. The full variable domain, completed using reference TRBV2 and TRBJ2-2, is EPEVTQTPSHQVTQMGQEVILRCVPISNHLYFYWYRQILGQKVEFLVSFYNNEISEKSEIFDDQFSVERPDGSNFTLKIRSTKLEDSAMYFCASSEEGGETGELFFGEGSRLTVL.

With regard to this clone: Other DNA sequences in the same sample also yield this CDR3. This sequence joins TRBV7-2 and TRBJ2-3; TRBD2 might be the D (5 bases). The CDR3 sequence is 14 residues long. Trimming shortened V by 5 bases and J by 2 bases, and 11 bases separated the two germline ends. Looked up from germline, CDR1 is SGHTA and CDR2 is FQGNSA. The DNA of the CDR3 is TGTGCCAGCAGCCCTGGACTGTCCACAGATACGCAGTATTTT. It translates to CASSPGLSTDTQYF. Full variable domain (remainder filled in from reference TRBV7-2 and TRBJ2-3): GAGVSQSPSNKVTEKGKDVELRCDPISGHTALYWYRQSLGQGLEFLIYFQGNSAPDKSGLPSDRFSAERTGGSVSTLTIQRTQQEDSAVYLCASSPGLSTDTQYFGPGTRLTVL.

The gene calls are TRBV10-2 and TRBJ2-7, with 13 bases that match TRBD2. V gave up 6 bases and J gave up 3 bases; unmatched junction bases: 5. CDR1 is WSHSY, CDR2 SAAADI, per germline. CDR3 size: 15 residues. CDR3 amino acids: CASRLAGGQYYEQYF. DNA for the CDR3: TGCGCCAGCAGACTAGCGGGAGGGCAATACTACGAGCAGTACTTC.

This rearrangement joins TRBV5-5 to TRBJ1-5; D uncertain. The CDR3 has 16 amino acids. Between the trimmed V and J ends, which lost 0 bases and 5 bases, there was a span of 15 bases. The germline CDR1 and CDR2 sequences are SGHKS and YYEKEE (reference sequence). CDR3 protein: CASSLDVPANHQPQHF. The CDR3 bases are TGTGCCAGCAGCTTGGATGTTCCGGCAAATCATCAGCCCCAGCATTTT.

Comment on this clone: A read error is the likely source, as a far larger clone sits one nucleotide away. CDR3 DNA sequence: TGCGCCAACAGTCACAGGAGCTCCTACGAGCAGTACTTC. Protein sequence: CANSHRSSYEQYF. The chain joins TRBV23-1 to TRBJ2-7, with D perhaps TRBD1 (5 bases). TRBV23-1 is flagged as an ORF with uncertain function. This CDR3 has 13 amino acids.

On this clone: A far larger clone lies a single base away; this is likely a read error. The chain employs TRBV30 and TRBJ1-1; D possibly corresponds to TRBD1 (5 bases). Per germline, CDR1 GTSNPN and CDR2 SVGIG (reference sequence). V dropped 8 bases and J dropped 1 base, with 11 bases sitting between them. There are 12 residues in the CDR3. The DNA of the CDR3 is TGTGCCCGGGGCCCAGGGAACACTGAAGCTTTCTTT. Protein product: CARGPGNTEAFF.

The chain couples TRBV5-4 to TRBJ2-6; D ambiguous. CDR1 and CDR2 (germline): SGHNT, YYREEE (reference sequence). V lost 7 bases and J lost 5, with 22 bases in between. The CDR3 extends over 17 amino acids. Here the CDR3 reads CASLGSVRQSRANVLTF. In DNA, the CDR3 is TGTGCCAGCCTAGGCTCCGTAAGACAAAGTCGGGCCAACGTCCTGACTTTC. The variable domain in full, completed from reference TRBV5-4 and TRBJ2-6, reads ETGVTQSPTHLIKTRGQQVTLRCSSQSGHNTVSWYQQALGQGPQFIFQYYREEENGRGNFPPRFSGLQFPNYSSELNVNALELDDSALYLCASLGSVRQSRANVLTFGAGSRLTVL.

Worth noting for this clone: Because the CDR3's place on the DNA is in doubt, the DNA is left out and the CDR3 is given as listed by TCRdb. The chain couples TRBV7-8 to TRBJ2-2; TRBD2, the table's D call, was not compared with the DNA. Germline loops: CDR1 SGHVS, CDR2 FQNEAQ. The CDR3 is 12 residues long, ends included. The CDR3 here is CASCSPPGSCFF.

V is TRBV5-1 and J is TRBJ1-1; possibly TRBD1 for D (5 bases). The CDR3 extends over 15 amino acids. V was trimmed by 2 bases and J by 1 base, leaving 12 bases between them. The germline CDR1 and CDR2 sequences are SGHRS and YFSETQ. The CDR3 DNA is TGCGCCAGCAGCTTCGGTGGGGCGAGGAACACTGAAGCTTTCTTT. It yields the protein CASSFGGARNTEAFF.

The rearrangement joins TRBV7-6 to TRBJ1-5; no clear D gene. Germline V gene data show CDR1 as SGHVS and CDR2 as FNYEAQ. V was shortened by 3 bases and J by 4 bases, with 7 bases between the two germline ends. The CDR3 is 13 amino acids. Written as DNA, the CDR3 is TGTGCCAGCAGCTTCGGGCAGAATCAGCCCCAGCATTTT. Amino acid sequence: CASSFGQNQPQHF.

About this clone itself: A much larger clonotype is one base distant, so this may be a read error. The J gene is TRBJ1-5, the V gene TRBV27; no reliable D call. The germline CDR1 and CDR2 sequences are MNHEY and SMNVEV (reference sequence). The length of the CDR3 is 15 residues. CDR3 sequence reads: CASSSLGDSNQPQHF. The CDR3, as DNA: TGTGCTAGCAGTTCCTTAGGAGATAGCAATCAGCCCCAGCATTTT.

This clone was picked up one time. CDR3 coding DNA: TGCGCCAGGACCCTAGCGGGATCGTGGATGACTGAAGCTTTCTTT. Translating gives CARTLAGSWMTEAFF. The J gene is TRBJ1-1, the V gene TRBV10-1; no firm D call. This CDR3 is built from 15 residues. The germline V gene has CDR1 WNHNN and CDR2 SYGVQD (reference sequence). V was clipped by 9 bases and J by 5 bases, with 22 bases between them.

The genes are TRBV5-6 and TRBJ1-4; no firm D call. This CDR3 contains 16 residues. Trimming removed 0 bases from V and 8 bases from J, with 17 bases in between. The germline gives CDR1 SGHDT, CDR2 YYEEEE. The CDR3 nucleotides read TGTGCCAGCAGCTTGGCAACCCAAGGGCCGGGGGAAAAACTGTTTTTT. Residues: CASSLATQGPGEKLFF.

The V and J genes are TRBV19 and TRBJ1-2, with D hard to call. Deletions cut 0 bases from V and 0 bases from J, with 17 bases between. The CDR3 contains 18 residues. Germline CDR1 reads LNHDA; CDR2 reads SQIVND (reference sequence). This CDR3 reads CASSIDPISVRANYGYTF. The DNA of the CDR3 is TGTGCCAGTAGTATAGATCCGATTTCGGTCCGCGCTAACTATGGCTACACCTTC.

The chain uses TRBV5-1 and TRBJ2-5; possibly TRBD2 for D (6 bases). CDR1 and CDR2 (germline): SGHRS, YFSETQ. This CDR3 is 15 amino acids long. V was trimmed by 0 bases and J by 0 bases, leaving 9 bases between them. The CDR3 region is CASSLGDWYQETQYF. CDR3 coding DNA: TGCGCCAGCAGCTTGGGGGACTGGTACCAAGAGACCCAGTACTTC.

This clone was recorded at least ten times. The chain has TRBV19 and TRBJ1-2; D is unclear. The CDR3 is 13 amino acids. Germline V CDR1 and CDR2: LNHDA, SQIVND (reference sequence). The V gene lost 2 bases and the J gene lost 7 bases, with 11 bases spanning the gap. CDR3 loop: CASSIRGEAGYTF. The CDR3 DNA reads TGTGCCAGTAGTATACGGGGAGAGGCTGGCTACACCTTC.

The CDR3 region is CASSRREEETQYF. CDR3 DNA: TGTGCCAGCAGCCGTCGTGAGGAAGAGACCCAGTACTTC. The chain combines TRBV11-3 with TRBJ2-5; D gene uncertain. The ends were cut back, 5 bases at V and 3 bases at J, with 10 bases in the middle. Germline lookup yields CDR1 SGHNT and CDR2 YENEEA. This CDR3 region has 13 residues.

V is TRBV20-1 and J is TRBJ2-5; no clear D. The DNA end lines up better with TRBJ2-7; the J call may be wrong. Germline V gene sequence: CDR1 DFQATT, CDR2 SNEGSKA (reference sequence). The CDR3 spans 11 residues. The CDR3, as DNA: TGCAGTGCACGTCGCTCCTACGAGCAGTACTTC. Amino acids: CSARRSYEQYF.

The chain couples TRBV28 to TRBJ1-4; unclear D gene. The CDR3 length is 17 residues. CDR1 and CDR2 from the germline V gene are MDHEN and SYDVKM. V was trimmed by 7 bases and J by 0 bases, leaving 18 bases between them. CDR3 loop: CASTLNPQFPTNEKLFF. The CDR3 DNA sequence: TGTGCCAGCACCCTAAACCCCCAGTTCCCAACTAATGAAAAACTGTTTTTT. Drawing the rest from reference TRBV28 and TRBJ1-4, the complete variable domain is DVKVTQSSRYLVKRTGEKVFLECVQDMDHENMFWYRQDPGLGLRLIYFSYDVKMKEKGDIPEGYSVSREKKERFSLILESASTNQTSMYLCASTLNPQFPTNEKLFFGSGTQLSVL.